This TCR beta chain appears in the sequencing data of a study of blood T cell repertoires in COVID-19. Study background: Acute-phase and convalescent COVID-19 samples originated in the United States, Italy and Spain.

Sequencing was performed with immunoSEQ multiplex PCR; in TCRdb, only in-frame clones are kept and a portion is missing. The table has some 270,000 clones, around 88% seen once. Seattle cases were enrolled at active infection and followed longitudinally. Unmatched junction bases numbered 6, after V lost 5 bases and J lost 0 bases. The length of the CDR3 is 16 residues. Germline V CDR1 and CDR2: SGHNT, YENEEA. The rearrangement uses TRBV11-3 and TRBJ2-3, with TRBD2 matching over 9 bases. The receptor was isolated from a woman of 80 years or more with COVID-19, enrolled during active disease. The sample taken for sequencing was peripheral blood. CDR3 in DNA: TGTGCCAGCAGCCCTAGCGGGGCAGGGAGCACAGATACGCAGTATTTT. Translating gives CASSPSGAGSTDTQYF.